A selection of T cell receptor beta chains follows, all from one sample in a study of blood T cell repertoires in COVID-19. TCRdb's copy holds only in-frame clones and misses some; the assay was immunoSEQ multiplex PCR. The sample carries about 58,000 clones, approximately 85% recorded once. Sequenced sample: peripheral blood. These receptors all stem from a human donor in a cohort sampled during active COVID-19. The CDR3 runs from the conserved cysteine through the conserved F or W.

j_call | v_call | cdr3_aa
TRBJ1-2 | TRBV5-8 | CASSYNSGEGYTF
TRBJ1-6 | TRBV19 | CASSDRGRSYNSPLHF
TRBJ2-1 | TRBV5-1 | CASSQNWGGSYNEQFF
TRBJ2-3 | TRBV24-1 | CATSDPFSGTGTDTQYF
TRBJ2-3 | TRBV27 | CASSTGLAGGTDTQYF
TRBJ1-4 | TRBV5-1 | CASSWGQWGNEKLFF
TRBJ1-2 | TRBV2 | CAGTSGQGTGYGYTF
TRBJ1-6 | TRBV5-1 | CASSPDRTYSPLHF
TRBJ2-7 | TRBV5-4 | CASSLRREPGGIEQYF
TRBJ2-3 | TRBV5-1 | CASSDRQGPDTQYF
TRBJ1-2 | TRBV3-1/TRBV3-2 | CASSQGGLSLYGYTF
TRBJ2-3 | TRBV18 | CASSPLTSGRLSTDTQYF